The present T cell receptor (beta chain) was sequenced within a study of T cell clones after liver transplantation (dated by TCRdb to about 2019). Study-wide context: Samples were obtained from ITN030ST, a randomized trial in which withdrawal of immunosuppression was attempted within 2 years of liver transplantation. Third party-reactive TCRbeta sequences from pre-transplant MLRs were also identified as an antigen-independent comparator for donor-reactive sequences. Of the eight recipients, three were HCV-positive, while the remaining recipients had been transplanted for non-autoimmune, non-viral indications. Donor-reactive T cell clones were identified by TCRbeta sequencing after a pre-transplant mixed lymphocyte reaction and then tracked in post-transplant blood. Blood samples were collected pre-transplant, pre-randomization before withdrawal, and post-randomization after either full withdrawal or failed withdrawal. The subjects received no induction therapy and were kept on standard immunosuppression until randomization at 12-24 months post-transplant. A cohort of 8 liver transplant recipients was studied, of whom 3 were classified as tolerant and 5 as non-tolerant. Tolerance was defined as complete withdrawal of immunosuppression for at least one year without a rise in liver enzymes beyond twice the upper limit of normal.

High-throughput TCRbeta CDR3 sequencing of frozen genomic DNA was performed by immunoSEQ, with PCR amplification, mapping, bias correction and internal controls included. The published analysis was carried out like this. Productive rearrangements were retained, and unique TCRbeta sequences were defined by the CDR3 nucleotide sequence together with the V and J gene. For classification of a sequence as donor-reactive, at least 5-fold expansion in CFSE-low cells relative to unstimulated pre-transplant cells and a frequency of at least 0.01% were required. To ensure at least 90% detection power, minimum frequency thresholds were set for each subject based on that subject's lowest-template unstimulated sample. Repertoire turnover was measured by Jensen-Shannon divergence between the top 1000 TCRbeta sequences post- and pre-transplant. Two-sided Fisher's exact tests were used to test for changes in how often donor-reactive sequences were detected. TCRdb holds this immuneACCESS table with in-frame rearrangements only. Some clones are missing; in checked studies, unresolved V genes explain under half, and the rest has no known cause. The V and J calls and clone size are taken from that table; D and trimming were inferred from the DNA. The sample table shows under 130,000 clones, and approximately 79% are seen once. 2.5% to 3% of the sample is in the top ten clones.

Points the paper makes about the study in general: Donor-reactive sequences decreased more than third party-reactive sequences, which suggests partial antigen-specific deletion that was not related to withdrawal success. When repertoire turnover was accounted for, significantly reduced detection of donor-reactive sequences was found in 7 of 8 subjects for CD4 and in 8 of 8 subjects for CD8. Since no allograft tissue specimens were available, donor-reactive T cells may have migrated into the graft instead of being deleted. Circulating donor-reactive CD4 TCRbeta sequences fell significantly post-transplant in most of the 8 subjects, irrespective of tolerance or HCV status. In two subjects, low numbers of available donor cells limited the measurable donor-reactive repertoire. Because of small, heterogeneous patient numbers and non-standardized post-transplant time points, the conclusions were only preliminary.

Comment on this clone: The clone's antigen remains unknown. No clone much larger than this one lies a single base away; base qualities are absent.

Thawed unstimulated PBMCs were stained for CD3, CD4 and CD8 and FACS-sorted into CD3+CD4+ and CD3+CD8+ populations. Each of the 8 studied subjects was randomized to immunosuppression withdrawal. The Qiagen DNeasy Blood and Tissue Kit was used for genomic DNA isolation. The starting material was CD4+ T cells from blood, obtained around 44 months after liver transplant. This clonotype originated in a human patient who received a liver transplant. In transplant recipients, some T cells may be of donor rather than host origin.

The CDR3 here reads CASSRSDRGNTEAFF. The DNA sequence is TGTGCCAGCAGTCGCTCGGACAGGGGGAACACTGAAGCTTTCTTT. The chain employs TRBV2 and TRBJ1-1; a stretch of 9 junction bases matches TRBD1. From a lookup of the germline V gene, CDR1 and CDR2 are SNHLY and FYNNEI. V lost 5 bases and J lost 1 base, and the count of bases not matched to a germline gene is 5. The CDR3 covers 15 residues, taking in both the cysteine and the phenylalanine. The only DNA kept is the CDR3, 45 bases in frame from the first base. Extended through the reference TRBV2 and TRBJ1-1 proteins, this CDR3 yields the full variable domain: EPEVTQTPSHQVTQMGQEVILRCVPISNHLYFYWYRQILGQKVEFLVSFYNNEISEKSEIFDDQFSVERPDGSNFTLKIRSTKLEDSAMYFCASSRSDRGNTEAFFGQGTRLTVV.